This T cell receptor beta chain derives from a study of blood T cell repertoires in COVID-19 (dated by TCRdb to the early 2020s). Regarding the complete study: Samples from collaborators originated in the United States, Italy and Spain and spanned both the acute and convalescent phases of COVID-19. The material from the prospective study consisted of cDNA or gDNA derived from T cells, B-cell-depleted T cells, or PBMCs. Deeply sampled blood TCRbeta repertoires from subjects exposed to, actively infected with, or recovered from COVID-19 were included in the dataset. A freely available public database, intended as a resource for researchers studying the immune response to SARS-CoV-2, is where the repertoires were released. The samples were drawn from the first 160 participants of the ongoing ImmuneRACE study and from over 950 subjects provided by 6 global collaborators. Sample metadata almost always included a de-identified subject ID, COVID-19 status, age in years and sex. Where available, HLA class I and class II types were taken from metadata supplied by the sample provider and were not determined by assay-based typing. General study outcomes and caveats: Clinical and demographic metadata were provided uncurated, with the amount varying by source and participant.

This clone showed up just once. It lacks a known antigen. No much larger clone is present one base from it, and per-base qualities are unavailable. Taken from cysteine to phenylalanine, the CDR3 has 13 residues. Kept here is only the CDR3 DNA, which spans 39 bases and is read in frame from base 1. From a lookup of the germline V gene, CDR1 and CDR2 are SGHRS and YFSETQ. Trimming removed 4 bases from V and 10 bases from J; the gene matches leave 10 bases unexplained. The immunoSEQ Assay, a bias-controlled multiplex PCR, was used to amplify TCRbeta CDR3 regions from genomic DNA. The original pipeline was this. Nucleated cell counts per sample were estimated from amplification of reference gene primers within the assay. To quantify the absolute abundance of each unique TCRbeta CDR3 rearrangement, sequence reads were collapsed and filtered. For each sample, productive Simpson clonality was calculated as the square root of Simpson's diversity index across productive rearrangements. The source is immuneACCESS, and TCRdb retained only in-frame sequences with V and J called. Part of the clones is not carried over; for the studies checked, unresolved V genes explain less than half of this, and the remainder is unexplained. The V and J calls and the clone size are those of that table, but D and trimming were determined from the DNA. Here the sample has roughly 97,000 clones; roughly four fifths occur a single time. 8.5% to 12% of the sample comes from the top ten.

Each collaborating institution followed its own protocols to collect whole blood in K2EDTA tubes. For TCRbeta analysis, collaborators shipped samples as frozen whole blood, isolated PBMCs, or DNA extracted from either of those sample types. The source is a man in his 70s with acute or convalescent COVID-19. The sequence is built from TRBV5-1 and TRBJ1-2, and TRBD1 matches 7 of the central bases. Sequences were obtained from peripheral blood. CDR3 region: CASSAGQLELYTF. The nucleotides read TGCGCCAGCAGCGCGGGACAGCTTGAGCTCTACACCTTC.